Each of the 18 T cell receptor beta chains below was sequenced from the same sample in a study of blood T cell repertoires in COVID-19. Here immunoSEQ multiplex PCR was the method, and the copy in TCRdb shows in-frame clones only, minus some. The sample lists about 80,000 clones; 70% to 90% were seen once. The sequencing sample was made of peripheral blood. The receptors come from a woman of 80 years or more with acute or convalescent COVID-19.

The chain uses TRBV5-1 and TRBJ2-2, with 11 nucleotides matching TRBD2. CDR3 length: 15 residues. The germline CDR1 and CDR2 sequences are SGHRS and YFSETQ. Germline trimming cut 4 bases from V and 6 bases from J; bases unmatched to any gene: 5. The CDR3 bases are TGCGCCAGCAGCGCCCTAGCGGGGGGAGCCGGGGAGCTGTTTTTT. Protein product: CASSALAGGAGELFF.

V is TRBV4-2 and J is TRBJ2-2, with 12 bases matching TRBD2. The V segment lost 5 bases and the J segment 3 bases; nucleotides outside the gene matches: 10. Germline CDR1 reads LGHNA; CDR2 reads YNFKEQ. The CDR3 is made up of 18 amino acids. In DNA form, the CDR3 reads TGTGCCAGCAGCAAAGGGCTAGCGGGAGGGCTTGACACCGGGGAGCTGTTTTTT. Translated: CASSKGLAGGLDTGELFF.

The chain couples TRBV19 to TRBJ2-1; no firm D call. Trimming took off 2 bases at V and 1 base at J, with 9 bases between the two ends. This CDR3 has 15 residues. Germline V lookup: CDR1 LNHDA, CDR2 SQIVND (reference sequence). The CDR3 is CASSILATSYNEQFF. Here the CDR3 DNA reads TGTGCCAGTAGTATATTAGCAACTTCCTACAATGAGCAGTTCTTC.

Only one count was recorded for this clone. V is TRBV18 and J is TRBJ2-2, with D possibly being TRBD2 (6 bases). The V end lost 2 bases, the J end lost 3 bases, and 16 bases lay between the germline ends. The CDR3 covers 17 residues. Per germline, CDR1 KGHSH and CDR2 LQKENI. The CDR3 sequence: CASSPFGAGLDTGELFF. The CDR3 region has the DNA TGTGCCAGCTCACCATTCGGCGCGGGGCTGGACACCGGGGAGCTGTTTTTT.

The rearrangement uses TRBV5-4 and TRBJ2-5, with a tentative D call TRBD1 (5 bases). This CDR3 is 16 amino acids long. Germline V lookup: CDR1 SGHNT, CDR2 YYREEE (reference sequence). Trimming took off 0 bases at V and 1 base at J, with 13 bases between the two ends. The DNA for the CDR3 is TGTGCCAGCAGCTTGGGGGGCGGACAAGGCCAAGAGACCCAGTACTTC. This codes for CASSLGGGQGQETQYF.

The V gene is TRBV7-3, the J gene TRBJ1-5; D is possibly TRBD1 (5 bases). V lost 5 bases and J 5 bases, leaving 10 bases between the germline ends. The CDR3 runs to 13 residues. The germline gives CDR1 SGHTA, CDR2 FQGTGA. This CDR3 is CASSPDRDQPQHF. The CDR3 DNA reads as TGTGCCAGCAGCCCTGACAGAGATCAGCCCCAGCATTTT.

This clone came up once. The chain combines TRBV5-1 with TRBJ1-4, with 9 bases matching TRBD1. The CDR3 consists of 19 residues. The germline gives CDR1 SGHRS, CDR2 YFSETQ. V was clipped by 3 bases and J by 0 bases; unmatched bases: 12. This CDR3 is CASSSLTGGGDSTNEKLFF. The CDR3 bases are TGCGCCAGCAGCTCTTTAACAGGGGGCGGTGATTCAACTAATGAAAAACTGTTTTTT.

The chain has TRBV27 and TRBJ2-2, with TRBD1 identical over 10 bases. The ends lost 3 bases at V and 6 bases at J; junction bases unmatched: 7. The CDR3 length is 16 residues. CDR1 is MNHEY and CDR2 is SMNVEV in the germline V gene (reference sequence). The DNA for the CDR3 is TGTGCCAGCAGTTTTACGGGACAGGGGTTGGCCGGGGAGCTGTTTTTT. Its protein product is CASSFTGQGLAGELFF.

The V and J genes are TRBV19 and TRBJ2-3, with D possibly matching TRBD1 (7 bases). From germline, CDR1 is LNHDA and CDR2 SQIVND (reference sequence). The V end was cut by 7 bases, the J end by 5 bases, with 19 bases between. CDR3 length: 15 residues. CDR3 DNA: TGTGCCAGTACTCGACAGGGTATGGGGGGAGATACGCAGTATTTT. Its translation: CASTRQGMGGDTQYF.

The chain recombines TRBV11-2 with TRBJ2-2; D gene uncertain. The ends were cut back, 8 bases at V and 5 bases at J, with 18 bases in the middle. CDR1 is SGHAT, CDR2 FQNNGV, per germline. This CDR3 is 15 amino acids long. The CDR3 region is CASGLRLSGTGELFF. The CDR3 DNA sequence: TGTGCCAGCGGGCTCCGATTGTCTGGAACCGGGGAGCTGTTTTTT.

The chain has TRBV7-6 and TRBJ2-1, with D possibly TRBD1 on 6 matching bases. The CDR3 loop spans 15 amino acids. Trimming left V 5 bases short and J 1 base short, with 12 bases between. Germline loops: CDR1 SGHVS, CDR2 FNYEAQ. In nucleotides, the CDR3 is TGTGCCAGCAGCGCAAAGGGACAATCCTACAATGAGCAGTTCTTC. Its protein product is CASSAKGQSYNEQFF.

The genes are TRBV6-5 and TRBJ2-1, with D possibly TRBD2 on 5 matching bases. The CDR3 has 15 residues. Trimming stripped 6 bases from V and 2 bases from J, with 14 bases between. CDR1 and CDR2 from the germline V gene are MNHEY and SVGAGI. CDR3 in DNA: TGTGCCAGCAGGCCGCTAGCTGGGCCCTACAATGAGCAGTTCTTC. Its protein product is CASRPLAGPYNEQFF.

This chain joins TRBV11-2 and TRBJ1-1; D perhaps matches TRBD1 (6 bases). Trimming removed 5 bases at V and 7 bases at J, with 11 bases between. From germline, CDR1 is SGHAT and CDR2 FQNNGV. The CDR3 sequence is 12 residues long. The CDR3 nucleotides read TGTGCCAGCAGCAACAGGGTACATGAAGCTTTCTTT. Encoded protein: CASSNRVHEAFF.

The genes are TRBV6-4 and TRBJ2-3; TRBD1 is a possible D gene (6 bases). V was shortened by 7 bases and J by 2 bases, with 13 bases between the two germline ends. Germline values: CDR1 MRHNA, CDR2 SNTAGT. The CDR3 spans 14 residues. CDR3 in DNA: TGTGCCAGCATCGGACAGTTTCACACAGATACGCAGTATTTT. Its protein is CASIGQFHTDTQYF.

The rearrangement uses TRBV6-1 and TRBJ1-5, with D perhaps matching TRBD1 (6 bases). Looked up from germline, CDR1 is MNHNS and CDR2 is SASEGT. The CDR3 sequence is 16 residues long. Trimming removed 4 bases at V and 7 bases at J, with 20 bases between. CDR3 loop: CASSGPPAGVRQPQHF. The CDR3 nucleotides read TGTGCCAGCAGTGGCCCCCCGGCAGGGGTAAGGCAGCCCCAGCATTTT.

The table lists this clone with a few counts. This chain uses TRBV2 with TRBJ1-2; D is undetermined. Germline V CDR1 and CDR2: SNHLY, FYNNEI. The length of the CDR3 is 11 residues. V was shortened by 5 bases and J by 7 bases, with 8 bases between the two germline ends. The CDR3 reads CASSLGGGYTF. Written as DNA, the CDR3 is TGTGCCAGCAGTCTTGGCGGTGGCTACACCTTC. Looking up the rest from reference TRBV2 and TRBJ1-2 gives the full variable domain: EPEVTQTPSHQVTQMGQEVILRCVPISNHLYFYWYRQILGQKVEFLVSFYNNEISEKSEIFDDQFSVERPDGSNFTLKIRSTKLEDSAMYFCASSLGGGYTFGSGTRLTVV.

The chain uses TRBV2 and TRBJ1-4; 8 nucleotides align to TRBD1. The CDR3 contains 13 residues. The V and J ends lost 11 bases and 8 bases, in that order; junction bases with no gene match: 10. Germline loops: CDR1 SNHLY, CDR2 FYNNEI. This CDR3 reads CAGRTGTEEKLFF. For the CDR3, the DNA is TGTGCCGGAAGGACAGGGACGGAAGAAAAACTGTTTTTT. Drawing the rest from reference TRBV2 and TRBJ1-4, the complete variable domain is EPEVTQTPSHQVTQMGQEVILRCVPISNHLYFYWYRQILGQKVEFLVSFYNNEISEKSEIFDDQFSVERPDGSNFTLKIRSTKLEDSAMYFCAGRTGTEEKLFFGSGTQLSVL.

The J gene is TRBJ2-2, the V gene TRBV24-1; a weak D match, TRBD1 (5 bases). CDR3 length: 16 residues. V shed 9 bases and J shed 0 bases, with 16 bases lying between them. The germline V gene has CDR1 KGHDR and CDR2 SFDVKD. CDR3 region: CATQPDSSANTGELFF. For the CDR3, the DNA is TGTGCCACCCAACCCGACAGTTCCGCGAACACCGGGGAGCTGTTTTTT.